This is a list of T cell receptor beta chains from one sample in a study of blood T cell repertoires in COVID-19. The protocol was immunoSEQ multiplex PCR, while the TCRdb copy is restricted to in-frame clones and leaves out a portion. This sample has 200,000 or so clones, with more than 75% found just once. What was sequenced was peripheral blood. These receptors all stem from a man aged 55 to 70 with acute or convalescent COVID-19. The CDR3 runs from the conserved cysteine through the conserved F or W. D genes are given only for firm matches. For some rows the clone size is stated as once, few or many, or as a class when expanded; others skip it.

V	size	J	D	DNA	CDR3
TRBV14	-	TRBJ1-6	TRBD1	TGTGCCAGCAGCCAAGATCGTGGACAGGCTTCCGGTTCACCCCTCCACTTT	CASSQDRGQASGSPLHF
TRBV5-6	few	TRBJ2-7	TRBD1	TGTGCCAGCAGCACCCGGACAGGTCGGCCCTACGAGCAGTACTTC	CASSTRTGRPYEQYF
TRBV5-5	-	TRBJ2-4	-	TGTGCCAGCAGCTTCTCGGACACGTTGCTAGCCAAAAACATTCAGTACTTC	CASSFSDTLLAKNIQYF
TRBV9	-	TRBJ2-1	-	TGTGCCAGCAGCGTTGACAGACTCGACAGGAATGAGCAGTTCTTC	CASSVDRLDRNEQFF
TRBV27	-	TRBJ1-1	-	TGTGCCAGCAGTAGACGTGGGGGGTACGCGGACACTGAAGCTTTCTTT	CASSRRGGYADTEAFF
TRBV7-3	-	TRBJ2-3	TRBD1	TGTGCCAGCAGCCCGCCGGGACAGGGCCCAGATACGCAGTATTTT	CASSPPGQGPDTQYF
TRBV6-1	-	TRBJ2-6	-	TGTGCCAGCAGTGAAGCGCGCAGGGCCGACCCTGGGGCCAACGTCCTGACTTTC	CASSEARRADPGANVLTF
TRBV10-3	-	TRBJ2-7	TRBD1	TGTGCCAGCAATCACAGGGGTTCCTACGAGCAGTACTTC	CASNHRGSYEQYF
TRBV2	-	TRBJ2-3	-	TGTGCCAGCACCCCGGGCAGGGTGGCGTATTTT	CASTPGRVAYF
TRBV27	-	TRBJ1-2	TRBD1	TGTGCCAGCAGTTCATACCGGGACAGAGAGTCTAACTATGGCTACACCTTC	CASSSYRDRESNYGYTF
TRBV5-4	-	TRBJ2-7	TRBD2	TGTGCCAGCAGCTTGGTCGGGGGGACCTGGGAGGAGCAGTACTTC	CASSLVGGTWEEQYF
TRBV5-1	-	TRBJ1-1	TRBD1	TGCGCCAGCAGCTCGACCGGGACAGGGATCGGCACTGAAGCTTTCTTT	CASSSTGTGIGTEAFF
TRBV5-1	-	TRBJ2-3	TRBD2	TGCGCCAGCAGCGAGAGCGGGGGGAGAGATACGCAGTATTTT	CASSESGGRDTQYF
TRBV3-1/TRBV3-2	-	TRBJ2-7	TRBD2	TGTGCCAGCAGCCAATCGGGGGGGTCCTACGAGCAGTACTTC	CASSQSGGSYEQYF
TRBV7-9	-	TRBJ1-1	-	TGTGCCAGCAGCTTAGCGGACAGGAACACTGAAGCTTTCTTT	CASSLADRNTEAFF
TRBV18	few	TRBJ2-7	TRBD1	TGTGCCAGCTCACCACAGGGACAGGGGATCCACGAGCAGTACTTC	CASSPQGQGIHEQYF
TRBV28	-	TRBJ1-5	-	TGTGCCAGCAGTTACCTTGGACGGAGGAGCAATCAGCCCCAGCATTTT	CASSYLGRRSNQPQHF